This T cell receptor (beta chain) is drawn from a study of blood T cell repertoires in COVID-19. Study information: Italy, Spain and the United States were the sources of the convalescent and acute COVID-19 samples.

In the authors' methods: Estimates of nucleated cell counts were drawn from the amplification of reference gene primers. Measured with immunoSEQ multiplex PCR; TCRdb has only the in-frame clones, and not every one. V and J calls and clone size are copied from that table; D and trimming were computed from the DNA. The sample holds around 430,000 clones, around nine tenths seen once. V was shortened by 4 bases and J by 1 base, with 21 bases between the two germline ends. This CDR3 has 18 amino acids. The germline V gene has CDR1 SGHRS and CDR2 YFSETQ. All recovered Cohort 3 donors got two negative PCRs, got clearance, or saw symptom resolution.

The gene calls are TRBV5-1 and TRBJ1-3, with D maybe TRBD1 (5 bases). Sequencing was performed on PBMCs or T cells enriched from blood (not recorded which). This TCR was sampled from a woman between 50 and 59 years old who had recovered from COVID-19. In DNA form, the CDR3 reads TGCGCCAGCAGCCCGTACCAGCGGGGCCTGGGGTCTGGAAACACCATATATTTT. This translates into CASSPYQRGLGSGNTIYF.